The following is a TCR beta chain sequence with its context. Antigen specificity is unknown. The sample belongs to a study of monozygotic twins with inflammatory bowel disease. The study, taken as a whole, reports: The sharing of clonotypes with others was lower in IBD patients than in healthy twins, especially with disease activity. Patient-to-patient differences in immunosuppressive treatment may have added variability to the repertoires. IBD patients showed reduced TCRbeta diversity (inverse Simpson) versus healthy co-twins.

Both TCRalpha and TCRbeta cDNA were subjected to two nested PCRs lasting roughly 16 and 10 cycles. After re-calling the 5' RACE reads, TCRdb lists one entry per CDR3 protein, DNA absent. The sample totals some 100,000 distinct CDR3 sequences. This CDR3 has 14 amino acids. Per the germline V gene, CDR1 is LGHDT and CDR2 is YNNKEL (reference sequence). This chain joins TRBV3-1 and TRBJ1-5. The sequence came from a human donor with ulcerative colitis or Crohn's disease, or a healthy co-twin of an affected twin (not recorded which). Sequenced sample: blood. The CDR3 sequence: CASSQDLGNQPQHF. Combining the CDR3 with reference TRBV3-1 and TRBJ1-5 gives the whole variable domain DTAVSQTPKYLVTQMGNDKSIKCEQNLGHDTMYWYKQDSKKFLKIMFSYNNKELIINETVPNRFSPKSPDKAHLNLHINSLELGDSAVYFCASSQDLGNQPQHFGDGTRLSIL.